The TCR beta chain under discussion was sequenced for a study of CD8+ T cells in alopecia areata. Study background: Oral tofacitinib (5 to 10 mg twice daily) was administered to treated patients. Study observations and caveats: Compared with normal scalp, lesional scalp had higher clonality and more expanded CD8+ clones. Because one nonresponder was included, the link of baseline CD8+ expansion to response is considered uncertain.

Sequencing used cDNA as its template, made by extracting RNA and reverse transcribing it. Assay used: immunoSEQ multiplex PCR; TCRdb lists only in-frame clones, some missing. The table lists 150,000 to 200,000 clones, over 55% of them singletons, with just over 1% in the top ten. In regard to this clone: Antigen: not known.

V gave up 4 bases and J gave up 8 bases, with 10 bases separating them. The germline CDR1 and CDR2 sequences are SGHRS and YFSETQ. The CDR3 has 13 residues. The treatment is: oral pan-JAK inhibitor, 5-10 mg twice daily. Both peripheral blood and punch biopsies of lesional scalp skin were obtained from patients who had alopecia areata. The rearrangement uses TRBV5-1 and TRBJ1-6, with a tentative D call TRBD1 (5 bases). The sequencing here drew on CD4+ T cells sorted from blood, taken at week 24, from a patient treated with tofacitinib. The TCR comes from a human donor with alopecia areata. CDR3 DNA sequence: TGCGCCAGCAGCCCAGGAGGGGATTCACCCCTCCACTTT. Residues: CASSPGGDSPLHF.